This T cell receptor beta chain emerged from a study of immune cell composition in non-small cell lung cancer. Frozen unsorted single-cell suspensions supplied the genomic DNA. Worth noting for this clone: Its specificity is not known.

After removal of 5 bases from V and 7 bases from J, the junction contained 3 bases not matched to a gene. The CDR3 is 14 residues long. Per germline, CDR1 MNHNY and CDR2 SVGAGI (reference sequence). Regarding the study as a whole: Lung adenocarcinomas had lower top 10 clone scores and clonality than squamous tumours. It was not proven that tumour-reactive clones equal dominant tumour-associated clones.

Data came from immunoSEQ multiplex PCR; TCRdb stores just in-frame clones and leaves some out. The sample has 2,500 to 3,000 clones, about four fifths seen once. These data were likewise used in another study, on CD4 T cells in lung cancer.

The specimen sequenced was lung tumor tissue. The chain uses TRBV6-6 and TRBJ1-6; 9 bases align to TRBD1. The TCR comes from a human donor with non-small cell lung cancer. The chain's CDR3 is CASSPTGGNSPLHF. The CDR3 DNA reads TGTGCCAGCAGTCCCACAGGGGGCAATTCACCCCTCCACTTT.